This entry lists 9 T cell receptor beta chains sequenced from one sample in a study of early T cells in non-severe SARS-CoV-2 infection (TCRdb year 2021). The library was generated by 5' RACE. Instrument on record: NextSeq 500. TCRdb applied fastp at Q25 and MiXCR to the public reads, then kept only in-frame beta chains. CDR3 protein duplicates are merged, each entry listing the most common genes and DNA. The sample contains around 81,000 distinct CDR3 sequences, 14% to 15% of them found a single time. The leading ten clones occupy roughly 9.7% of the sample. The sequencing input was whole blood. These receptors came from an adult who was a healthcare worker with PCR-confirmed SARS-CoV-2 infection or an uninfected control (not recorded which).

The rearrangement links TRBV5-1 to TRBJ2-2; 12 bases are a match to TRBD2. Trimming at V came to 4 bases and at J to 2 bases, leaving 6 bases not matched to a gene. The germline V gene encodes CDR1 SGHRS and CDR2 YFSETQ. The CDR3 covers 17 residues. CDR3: CASSHWTSGTNTGELFF. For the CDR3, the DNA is TGCGCCAGCAGCCATTGGACTAGCGGGACCAACACCGGGGAGCTGTTTTTT.

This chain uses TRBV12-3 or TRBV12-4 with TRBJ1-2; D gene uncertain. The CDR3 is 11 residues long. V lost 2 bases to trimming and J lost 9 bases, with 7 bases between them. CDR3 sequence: CASSLNHRYTF. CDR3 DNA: TGTGCCAGCAGTTTAAATCATCGCTACACCTTC.

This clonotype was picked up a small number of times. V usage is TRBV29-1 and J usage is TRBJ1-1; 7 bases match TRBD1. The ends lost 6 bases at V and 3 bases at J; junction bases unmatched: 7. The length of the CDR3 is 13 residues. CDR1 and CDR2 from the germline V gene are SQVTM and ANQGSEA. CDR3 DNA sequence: TGCAGCGTGCGACAGGGAGGGGACACTGAAGCTTTCTTT. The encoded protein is CSVRQGGDTEAFF.

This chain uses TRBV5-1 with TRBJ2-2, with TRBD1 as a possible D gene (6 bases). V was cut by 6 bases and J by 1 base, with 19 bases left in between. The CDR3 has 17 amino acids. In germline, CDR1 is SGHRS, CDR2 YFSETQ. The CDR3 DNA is TGCGCCAGCAACCCTACCAACCGGGACAAGAACACCGGGGAGCTGTTTTTT. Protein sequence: CASNPTNRDKNTGELFF.

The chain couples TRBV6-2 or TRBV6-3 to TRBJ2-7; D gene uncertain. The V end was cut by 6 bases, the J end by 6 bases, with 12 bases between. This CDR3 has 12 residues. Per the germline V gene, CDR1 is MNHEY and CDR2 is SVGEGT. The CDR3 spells CASSLGPGEQYF. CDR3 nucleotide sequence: TGTGCCAGCAGCCTCGGACCGGGCGAGCAGTACTTC.

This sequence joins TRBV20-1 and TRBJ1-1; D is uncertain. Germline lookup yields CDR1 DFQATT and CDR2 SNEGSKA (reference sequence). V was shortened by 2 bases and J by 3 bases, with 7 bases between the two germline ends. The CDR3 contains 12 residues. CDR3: CSARSGDTEAFF. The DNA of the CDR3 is TGCAGTGCTAGAAGTGGGGACACTGAAGCTTTCTTT.

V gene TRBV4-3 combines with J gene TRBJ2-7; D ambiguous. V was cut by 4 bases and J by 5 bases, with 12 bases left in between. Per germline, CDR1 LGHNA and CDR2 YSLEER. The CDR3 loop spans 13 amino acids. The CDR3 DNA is TGCGCCAGCAGCCGGGCCCTTATAGACGAGCAGTACTTC. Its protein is CASSRALIDEQYF.

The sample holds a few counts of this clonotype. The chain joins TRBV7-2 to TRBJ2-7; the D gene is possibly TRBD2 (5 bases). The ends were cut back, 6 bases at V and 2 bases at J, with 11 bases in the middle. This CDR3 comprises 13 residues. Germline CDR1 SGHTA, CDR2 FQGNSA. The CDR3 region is CASRSPGTYEQYF. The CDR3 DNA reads TGTGCCAGCAGATCTCCCGGGACCTACGAGCAGTACTTC.

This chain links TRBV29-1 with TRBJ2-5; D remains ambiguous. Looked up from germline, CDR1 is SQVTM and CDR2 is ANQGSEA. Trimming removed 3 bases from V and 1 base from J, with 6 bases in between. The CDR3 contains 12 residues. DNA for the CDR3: TGCAGCGTTGACGGGTTCCAAGAGACCCAGTACTTC. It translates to CSVDGFQETQYF.